This T cell receptor (beta chain) was captured in a study of breast tumors, draining lymph nodes, adjacent tissues. Study-wide results and limits: Luminal-like breast cancer showed significantly greater tumor-nontumor repertoire similarity than basal-like breast cancer did. That most tumor T cells come from lymph nodes remained unproven. Findings are consistent with lymph node origin and intratumoral expansion of most tumor T cells. Compared with lymph nodes, tumors were less diverse; compared with nontumor tissue, more.

MiXCR, applied by TCRdb to the multiplex PCR reads, yields one record per CDR3 protein. The table lists under 300,000 distinct CDR3 sequences, 34% of them singletons. As regards this clonotype: The target antigen is unknown.

Samples came from axillary lymph nodes draining the breast cancer. The V and J ends lost 0 bases and 4 bases respectively, with 12 bases between them. Germline CDR1 and CDR2: SGDLS and YYNGEE. The CDR3 is made up of 15 amino acids. This chain uses TRBV9 with TRBJ2-3, with D possibly being TRBD1 (6 bases). The sequenced sample was axillary lymph node tissue. This receptor was taken from a female donor with breast cancer. Some clones in this sample may be carry-over from other donors' samples. The CDR3 is CASSVDGGQSDTQYF. For the CDR3, the DNA is TGTGCCAGCAGCGTAGATGGGGGCCAGTCAGATACGCAGTATTTT.